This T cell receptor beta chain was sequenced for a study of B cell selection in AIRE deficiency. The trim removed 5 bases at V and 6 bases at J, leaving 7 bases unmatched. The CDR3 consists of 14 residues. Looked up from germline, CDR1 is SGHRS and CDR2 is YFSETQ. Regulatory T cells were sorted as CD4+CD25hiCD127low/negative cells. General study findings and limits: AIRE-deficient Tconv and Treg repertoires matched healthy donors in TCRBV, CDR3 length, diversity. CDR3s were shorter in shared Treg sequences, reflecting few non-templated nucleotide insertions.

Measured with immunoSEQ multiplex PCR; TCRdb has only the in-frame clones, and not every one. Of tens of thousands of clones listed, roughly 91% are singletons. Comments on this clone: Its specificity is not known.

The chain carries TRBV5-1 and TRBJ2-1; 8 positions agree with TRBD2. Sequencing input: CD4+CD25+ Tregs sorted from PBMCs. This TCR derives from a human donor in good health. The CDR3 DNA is TGCGCCAGCAGAGCGGGAGAGAGCGTCAATGAGCAGTTCTTC. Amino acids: CASRAGESVNEQFF.